This T cell receptor beta chain was identified during a study of human T cells and chemical hapten exposure. Turning to the study itself: Patients additionally received therapeutic doses of diphenylcyclopropenone on the scalp once a week, and this continued throughout the roughly 26-week study. Upper-back patch tests with 0.01% DPC were read at 6 days.

This clonotype was counted between two and nine times. Its specificity is unknown. A single record per CDR3 protein comes from TCRdb applying MiXCR to the RACE reads. In the table there are about 360,000 distinct CDR3 sequences, approximately 4.4% of which are singletons. Time point in this sample: patch test 1, 2 weeks after DPC sensitization. Treatment here: therapeutic diphenylcyclopropenone sensitization with weekly scalp DPC. Only after blood had been drawn was each patch test applied. The CDR3 runs to 14 residues. The junction had 7 bases not matched to a gene; V was cut back by 6 bases and J by 5 bases. CDR1 and CDR2 from the germline V gene are MDHEN and SYDVKM. Study conclusions and caveats: Having alopecia, donors may respond immunologically unlike healthy people.

This receptor was taken from a woman aged 50 to 60 with alopecia areata. Some clones in this sample may be carry-over from other donors' samples. V is TRBV28 and J is TRBJ2-3; 8 bases agree with TRBD2. This specimen consisted of whole blood, obtained in connection with sensitization to the hapten diphenylcyclopropenone (DPC). The CDR3 protein is CASRKRELGDTQYF. The CDR3 DNA is TGTGCCAGCAGAAAGCGGGAGTTGGGAGATACGCAGTATTTT.